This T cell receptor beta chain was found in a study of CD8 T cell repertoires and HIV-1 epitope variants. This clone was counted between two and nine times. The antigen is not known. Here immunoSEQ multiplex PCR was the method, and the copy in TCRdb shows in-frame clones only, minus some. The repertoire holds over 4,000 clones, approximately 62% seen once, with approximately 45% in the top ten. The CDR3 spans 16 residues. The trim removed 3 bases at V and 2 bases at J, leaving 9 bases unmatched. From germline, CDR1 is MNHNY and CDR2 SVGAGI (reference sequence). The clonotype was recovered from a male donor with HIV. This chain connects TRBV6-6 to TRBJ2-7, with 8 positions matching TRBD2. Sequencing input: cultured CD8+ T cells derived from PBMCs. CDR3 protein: CASSYPERETAYEQYF. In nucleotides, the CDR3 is TGTGCCAGCAGTTATCCCGAGCGGGAGACCGCCTACGAGCAGTACTTC.